The clone carrying this T cell receptor beta chain has more than one count but fewer than ten. The data were taken from a study of T cell repertoires in cytomegalovirus infection. Germline values: CDR1 DFQATT, CDR2 SNEGSKA (reference sequence). Trimming took 4 bases from V and 3 from J, leaving 13 bases between them. The CDR3 extends over 13 amino acids. From the reads, TCRdb called clonotypes with MiXCR, one entry per CDR3 protein. This table has 510,000 or so distinct CDR3 sequences, more than 25% appearing once. The material sequenced was PBMCs. This sequence joins TRBV20-1 and TRBJ2-7; D gene unclear. The clonotype originates from a human donor in good health (CMV status not recorded). Some clones in this sample may be carry-over from other donors' samples. The CDR3 protein is CSATEARIYEQYF. As DNA, the CDR3 is TGCAGTGCTACGGAAGCCCGGATCTACGAGCAGTACTTC.